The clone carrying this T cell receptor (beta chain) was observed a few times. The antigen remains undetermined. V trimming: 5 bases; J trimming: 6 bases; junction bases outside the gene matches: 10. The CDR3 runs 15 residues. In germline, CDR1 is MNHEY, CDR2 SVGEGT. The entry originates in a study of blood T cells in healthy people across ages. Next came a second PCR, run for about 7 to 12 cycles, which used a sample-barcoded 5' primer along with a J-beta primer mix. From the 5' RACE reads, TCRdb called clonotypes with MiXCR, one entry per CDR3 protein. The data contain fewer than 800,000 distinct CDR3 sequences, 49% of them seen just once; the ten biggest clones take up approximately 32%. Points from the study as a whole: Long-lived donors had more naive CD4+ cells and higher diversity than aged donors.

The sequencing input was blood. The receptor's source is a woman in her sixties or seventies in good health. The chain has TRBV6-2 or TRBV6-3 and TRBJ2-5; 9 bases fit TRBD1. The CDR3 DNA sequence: TGTGCCAGCAGTCCCCCGGGACAGGGCGGACAGACCCAGTACTTC. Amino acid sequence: CASSPPGQGGQTQYF.